The rows below give T cell receptor beta chains drawn from one sample of a study of blood T cell repertoires in COVID-19. Data came from immunoSEQ multiplex PCR; TCRdb stores just in-frame clones and leaves some out. The table lists about 73,000 clones, around 77% of them singletons. Sequencing was performed on peripheral blood. These receptors were taken from a man between 65 and 80 years old with COVID-19, enrolled during active disease. The CDR3 runs from the conserved cysteine through the conserved F or W. Fields, in order: V gene, J gene, clone size, D gene, CDR3 DNA, CDR3 protein. The D gene is left open where the match is weak. A row's size may be missing; if present it is once, few, many or a size class.

v_call: TRBV3-1/TRBV3-2; j_call: TRBJ1-2; clone_size: -; d_call: TRBD1; cdr3_nt: TGTGCCAGCAGCCAACAGACAGGGGGCTATGGCTACACCTTC; cdr3_aa: CASSQQTGGYGYTF
v_call: TRBV29-1; j_call: TRBJ2-3; clone_size: -; d_call: TRBD2; cdr3_nt: TGCAGCGTTCCGGGGGGGCAGGTGAGCACAGATACGCAGTATTTT; cdr3_aa: CSVPGGQVSTDTQYF
v_call: TRBV28; j_call: TRBJ1-2; clone_size: -; d_call: -; cdr3_nt: TGTGCCAGCAGCCAGAGCCCCCGGGACTATGGCTACACCTTC; cdr3_aa: CASSQSPRDYGYTF
v_call: TRBV19; j_call: TRBJ2-2; clone_size: -; d_call: -; cdr3_nt: TGTGCCAGTAGTAAACATTGGAACACCGGGGAGCTGTTTTTT; cdr3_aa: CASSKHWNTGELFF
v_call: TRBV23-1; j_call: TRBJ2-2; clone_size: -; d_call: -; cdr3_nt: TGCGCCAGCAGTTTTCCGACAATCGGCGGGGAGCTGTTTTTT; cdr3_aa: CASSFPTIGGELFF
v_call: TRBV7-2; j_call: TRBJ1-3; clone_size: -; d_call: -; cdr3_nt: TGTGCCAGCAGCCCGGCCGTCGGGGGAAACACCATATATTTT; cdr3_aa: CASSPAVGGNTIYF
v_call: TRBV4-1; j_call: TRBJ2-2; clone_size: -; d_call: -; cdr3_nt: TGCGCCAGCAGCCAAGATGCGGGGTGGACCGGGGAGCTGTTTTTT; cdr3_aa: CASSQDAGWTGELFF
v_call: TRBV7-2; j_call: TRBJ2-5; clone_size: -; d_call: TRBD1; cdr3_nt: TGTGCCAGCACCCAGACAGGGGCAGAGACCCAGTACTTC; cdr3_aa: CASTQTGAETQYF
v_call: TRBV27; j_call: TRBJ1-5; clone_size: -; d_call: -; cdr3_nt: TGTGCCAGCAGTTTATCCACAGCCTTAAATCAGCCCCAGCATTTT; cdr3_aa: CASSLSTALNQPQHF
v_call: TRBV7-3; j_call: TRBJ1-1; clone_size: -; d_call: -; cdr3_nt: TGTGCCAGCAGCTTATCAGGGAACACTGAAGCTTTCTTT; cdr3_aa: CASSLSGNTEAFF
v_call: TRBV29-1; j_call: TRBJ1-5; clone_size: -; d_call: TRBD1; cdr3_nt: TGCAGCGTTTCCGGGACAGGGGACCAGCCCCAGCATTTT; cdr3_aa: CSVSGTGDQPQHF
v_call: TRBV5-4; j_call: TRBJ2-5; clone_size: many; d_call: TRBD1; cdr3_nt: TGTGCCAGCAGCTTGGTGCAGGGGGCGACCCAGTACTTC; cdr3_aa: CASSLVQGATQYF
v_call: TRBV6-2/TRBV6-3; j_call: TRBJ1-1; clone_size: -; d_call: -; cdr3_nt: TGTGCCAGCAGCCACGGACAGATGAACACTGAAGCTTTCTTT; cdr3_aa: CASSHGQMNTEAFF
v_call: TRBV12-3/TRBV12-4; j_call: TRBJ1-6; clone_size: -; d_call: -; cdr3_nt: TGTGCCAGCAGTTTTTATCGCGATTCACCCCTCCACTTT; cdr3_aa: CASSFYRDSPLHF
v_call: TRBV30; j_call: TRBJ2-5; clone_size: -; d_call: -; cdr3_nt: TGTGCCTGGGGTCAGGGGAGAAGAGAGACCCAGTACTTC; cdr3_aa: CAWGQGRRETQYF
v_call: TRBV7-2; j_call: TRBJ1-1; clone_size: -; d_call: TRBD1; cdr3_nt: TGTGCCAGCAGCTTGCGACAGGGCGGAGACACTGAAGCTTTCTTT; cdr3_aa: CASSLRQGGDTEAFF
v_call: TRBV2; j_call: TRBJ2-3; clone_size: -; d_call: TRBD2; cdr3_nt: TGTGCCAGCAGTCCCCAACGAGGTAGCGGGAGTACGCAGTATTTT; cdr3_aa: CASSPQRGSGSTQYF
v_call: TRBV28; j_call: TRBJ1-2; clone_size: -; d_call: -; cdr3_nt: TGTGCCAGCAGTTACCCCGCCGGGGGCTACACCTTC; cdr3_aa: CASSYPAGGYTF
v_call: TRBV28; j_call: TRBJ1-2; clone_size: -; d_call: -; cdr3_nt: TGTGCCAGCAGTTTGGTGGGTGACACTCTCAAGAGCTATGGCTACACCTTC; cdr3_aa: CASSLVGDTLKSYGYTF
v_call: TRBV9; j_call: TRBJ2-5; clone_size: -; d_call: TRBD2; cdr3_nt: TGTGCCAGCAGCGTAGGAATAGCGGGAATAGGAGAGACCCAGTACTTC; cdr3_aa: CASSVGIAGIGETQYF
v_call: TRBV5-4; j_call: TRBJ1-2; clone_size: few; d_call: TRBD1; cdr3_nt: TGTGCCAGCAGAGCCGGGACAGGGGTTGGCTACACCTTC; cdr3_aa: CASRAGTGVGYTF
v_call: TRBV7-2; j_call: TRBJ2-3; clone_size: -; d_call: TRBD2; cdr3_nt: TGTGCCAGCAGCCATCCCACTAGCGGGAGTTGGGGCACAGATACGCAGTATTTT; cdr3_aa: CASSHPTSGSWGTDTQYF
v_call: TRBV11-2; j_call: TRBJ1-1; clone_size: -; d_call: -; cdr3_nt: TGTGCCAGCAGCTTAGTGTTCGCAGGGTCTGAAGCTTTCTTT; cdr3_aa: CASSLVFAGSEAFF
v_call: TRBV28; j_call: TRBJ1-2; clone_size: -; d_call: -; cdr3_nt: TGTGCCAGCAGTGGACAAAACTATGGCTACACCTTC; cdr3_aa: CASSGQNYGYTF
v_call: TRBV10-3; j_call: TRBJ1-2; clone_size: few; d_call: -; cdr3_nt: TGTGCCATCAGTGAGTCGAGTGGCAGGGCTGCCTATGGCTACACCTTC; cdr3_aa: CAISESSGRAAYGYTF
v_call: TRBV18; j_call: TRBJ2-6; clone_size: -; d_call: TRBD1; cdr3_nt: TGTGCCAGCTCACTGGGACAGGGGTACTCTGGGGCCAACGTCCTGACTTTC; cdr3_aa: CASSLGQGYSGANVLTF
v_call: TRBV11-3; j_call: TRBJ2-4; clone_size: -; d_call: TRBD2; cdr3_nt: TGTGCCAGCAGCTTAATCGGGGGGGACATTCAGTACTTC; cdr3_aa: CASSLIGGDIQYF
v_call: TRBV5-6; j_call: TRBJ1-2; clone_size: -; d_call: -; cdr3_nt: TGTGCCAGCAGCTTGCAGGGTTATGGCTACACCTTC; cdr3_aa: CASSLQGYGYTF
v_call: TRBV30; j_call: TRBJ1-6; clone_size: -; d_call: -; cdr3_nt: TGTGCCTGGAGTCGCATGACAAATAATTCACCCCTCCACTTT; cdr3_aa: CAWSRMTNNSPLHF